The following is a T cell receptor (beta chain) sequence with its context. The data originate from a study of CD8+ T cells in alopecia areata. The V and J ends lost 2 bases and 7 bases respectively, with 14 bases between them. Germline V gives CDR1 SGHNT, CDR2 YYREEE (reference sequence). This CDR3 is 14 amino acids long. Sequencing relied on a cDNA template that was reverse transcribed from extracted RNA. Profiled with immunoSEQ multiplex PCR; TCRdb holds only in-frame clones, not every one. Of 110,000 or so clones in the sample, roughly 50% were seen once. Described treatment: oral pan-JAK inhibitor, 5-10 mg twice daily.

The sample in question was CD4+ T cells sorted from blood, obtained at week 24, from a patient treated with tofacitinib. This sequence was found in a human donor with alopecia areata. The chain carries TRBV5-4 and TRBJ2-3; D might be TRBD1 (5 bases). In DNA form, the CDR3 reads TGTGCCAGCAGCTTTCAGGGAACCACGAATACGCAGTATTTT. Protein: CASSFQGTTNTQYF.